Listed below are T cell receptor beta chains from one sample, sequenced in a study of cytomegalovirus exposure and HLA in healthy donors. Data came from immunoSEQ multiplex PCR; TCRdb stores just in-frame clones and leaves some out. The table lists 150,000 to 200,000 clones, about 85% of them singletons, with about 2.3% in the top ten. Sequenced input: PBMCs. All receptors derive from a man aged 25 to 40 in good health and CMV-seropositive. The CDR3 runs from the conserved cysteine through the conserved F or W. D genes are given only for firm matches. Part of the rows lack a size; the others show once, few, many or a class for expanded clones.

>TRBV5-4|.|.|TRBJ1-6
TGTGCCAGCAGTTTAGACAGAGTAGGATCACCCCTCCACTTT
CASSLDRVGSPLHF
>TRBV7-9|TRBD1|.|TRBJ1-6
TGTGCCAGCAGTTCTCCCGGGACAGGCGAGAATTCACCCCTCCACTTT
CASSSPGTGENSPLHF
>TRBV7-2|.|.|TRBJ2-3
TGTGCCAGCAGCTTTCCTTCTAGCACAGATACGCAGTATTTT
CASSFPSSTDTQYF
>TRBV4-1|TRBD1|.|TRBJ1-5
TGCGCCAGCAGCCTGGTGGGACAGCAGATTAGCAATCAGCCCCAGCATTTT
CASSLVGQQISNQPQHF
>TRBV7-6|.|.|TRBJ2-7
TGTGCCAGCAGCTTAGCGGGGTTGGGGGGAGCAACCTACGAGCAGTACTTC
CASSLAGLGGATYEQYF
>TRBV19|TRBD1|.|TRBJ2-7
TGTGCCAGTAGTCTGGACAGGGGTGCCTACGAGCAGTACTTC
CASSLDRGAYEQYF
>TRBV2|TRBD1|once|TRBJ1-1
TGTGCCAGCAGTGGACAGGGCCAGAACACTGAAGCTTTCTTT
CASSGQGQNTEAFF
>TRBV6-5|TRBD1|.|TRBJ2-7
TGTGCCAGCAGTGTAACAGGGGGTAATTCCTACGAGCAGTACTTC
CASSVTGGNSYEQYF
>TRBV27|.|.|TRBJ2-1
TGTGCCAGCCGGACTGGGAATGAGCAGTTCTTC
CASRTGNEQFF
>TRBV6-4|TRBD1|.|TRBJ1-6
TGTGCCAGCAGTGAGTCAGGGGGTAATTCACCCCTCCACTTT
CASSESGGNSPLHF
>TRBV2|TRBD2|.|TRBJ2-1
TGTGCCAGCAGATCCGGGACTAGCGGTAACGATGAGCAGTTCTTC
CASRSGTSGNDEQFF
>TRBV9|TRBD1|once|TRBJ2-7
TGTGCCAGCAGCGTAGACCCGGGACAGTACTACGAGCAGTACTTC
CASSVDPGQYYEQYF
>TRBV6-5|TRBD2|once|TRBJ2-1
TGTGCCAGCAGTTACCCTAGCGGGGGAAATCAGTTCTTC
CASSYPSGGNQFF
>TRBV7-9|.|.|TRBJ1-2
TGTGCCAGCAGCTTTCTCGGCGGGGCACGCGGCTACACCTTC
CASSFLGGARGYTF
>TRBV5-1|.|few|TRBJ2-7
TGCGCCAGCAGCTTCCAGCGGGTCACCTACGAGCAGTACTTC
CASSFQRVTYEQYF
>TRBV5-5|.|.|TRBJ1-1
TGTGCCAGCAGATCCGAGTATAGTATGAACACTGAAGCTTTCTTT
CASRSEYSMNTEAFF
>TRBV5-1|.|.|TRBJ1-1
TGCGCCAGCAGCTTGGGGAGAGTGGGGAACACTGAAGCTTTCTTT
CASSLGRVGNTEAFF
>TRBV6-5|TRBD1|.|TRBJ1-2
TGTGCCAGCAGTACAGGGGGAGGCTACACCTTC
CASSTGGGYTF
>TRBV10-2|.|.|TRBJ2-1
TGCGCCAGCAGTGACAGGGGGGACTACAATGAGCAGTTCTTC
CASSDRGDYNEQFF
>TRBV7-2|TRBD2|.|TRBJ2-7
TGTGCCAGCAGCATAAGCGGGGGGGCCTCCGAGCAGTACTTC
CASSISGGASEQYF
>TRBV9|.|.|TRBJ2-5
TGTGCCAGCAGCGCCCCCCGGGAGACCCAGTACTTC
CASSAPRETQYF
>TRBV30|.|.|TRBJ1-4
TGTGCCTGGGATAAGGGGTTATCAGGGCGTGAAAAACTGTTTTTT
CAWDKGLSGREKLFF
>TRBV27|TRBD1|once|TRBJ1-4
TGTGCCAGCAGTTCCCACAGGGGGCATGAAAAACTGTTTTTT
CASSSHRGHEKLFF
>TRBV19|TRBD2|.|TRBJ2-3
TGTGCCAGTACCGTGGGTCTTTCTAGCGGGGACACAGATACGCAGTATTTT
CASTVGLSSGDTDTQYF
>TRBV7-2|TRBD1|.|TRBJ2-7
TGTGCCAGCAGCTTCTACCGGGACAGGAGGTCCGAGCAGTACTTC
CASSFYRDRRSEQYF
>TRBV4-1|TRBD1|.|TRBJ1-3
TGCGCCAGCAGCCAACAGACAGGGCCAAGCTCTGGAAACACCATATATTTT
CASSQQTGPSSGNTIYF
>TRBV5-1|TRBD1|.|TRBJ1-1
TGCGCCAGCAGCTGGACAGGGAGGGTGAACACTGAAGCTTTCTTT
CASSWTGRVNTEAFF